This paragraph covers one T cell receptor beta chain sequence. The antigen it binds to is not known. No base quality information exists; no much larger clone differs at one position. The immunoSEQ Assay, a bias-controlled multiplex PCR, was used to amplify TCRbeta CDR3 regions from genomic DNA. As for the authors' bioinformatics: Nucleated cell counts per sample were estimated from amplification of reference gene primers within the assay. To quantify the absolute abundance of each unique TCRbeta CDR3 rearrangement, sequence reads were collapsed and filtered. For each sample, productive Simpson clonality was calculated as the square root of Simpson's diversity index across productive rearrangements. As stored in TCRdb, this immuneACCESS dataset retains in-frame rearrangements with V and J assigned. A fraction of the clones does not appear; measured against another copy, unresolved V genes explain less than half of the discrepancy, and the remainder lacks a known reason. The V and J calls and clone size are taken from that table; D and trimming were inferred from the DNA. For this sample there are 150,000 to 200,000 clones; 86% appear just once. The ten biggest clones cover 2.5% to 4% of the sample.

This sample is part of a study of blood T cell repertoires in COVID-19 (dated by TCRdb to 2020 to 2022). For context, the study as a whole: Samples covering the acute and convalescent phases of COVID-19 were provided by collaborators in the United States, Italy and Spain. The material from the prospective study consisted of cDNA or gDNA derived from T cells, B-cell-depleted T cells, or PBMCs. Subjects who had been exposed to COVID-19, were actively infected with it, or had recovered from it provided the deeply sampled blood TCRbeta repertoires that made up the dataset. The repertoires were released in a freely available public database intended as a resource for research on the immune response to SARS-CoV-2. The samples were drawn from the first 160 participants of the ongoing ImmuneRACE study and from 1,254 subjects provided by 6 global collaborators. A de-identified subject ID, COVID-19 status, age in years and sex were almost always included in the sample metadata. Where HLA class I and class II types were available, the types were taken from metadata supplied by the sample provider, not from assay-based typing.

Deletion took 7 bases off V and 6 bases off J, with a span of 25 bases between the germline ends. Counted from cysteine to phenylalanine, this CDR3 has 16 amino acids. Kept here is only the CDR3 DNA, which spans 48 bases and is read in frame from base 1. The germline V gene (reference sequence) sets CDR1 to LNHDA and CDR2 to SQIVND. Study-wide findings and limitations: The quantity of clinical and demographic metadata differed by source and by participant and was supplied without curation.

Collaborating institutions collected whole blood in K2EDTA tubes following their own protocols. For TCRbeta analysis, collaborator samples were shipped as frozen whole blood, as isolated PBMCs, or as DNA extracted from either sample type. Sequenced: peripheral blood. The clonotype was recovered from a man in his 70s with acute or convalescent COVID-19. The sequence links TRBV19 to TRBJ2-7; D gene: possibly TRBD1, on 5 matching bases. The nucleotide sequence is TGTGCCAGTACCCCACTCCCGGGCAGGGATACTTCCGAGCAGTACTTC. Its protein product is CASTPLPGRDTSEQYF.